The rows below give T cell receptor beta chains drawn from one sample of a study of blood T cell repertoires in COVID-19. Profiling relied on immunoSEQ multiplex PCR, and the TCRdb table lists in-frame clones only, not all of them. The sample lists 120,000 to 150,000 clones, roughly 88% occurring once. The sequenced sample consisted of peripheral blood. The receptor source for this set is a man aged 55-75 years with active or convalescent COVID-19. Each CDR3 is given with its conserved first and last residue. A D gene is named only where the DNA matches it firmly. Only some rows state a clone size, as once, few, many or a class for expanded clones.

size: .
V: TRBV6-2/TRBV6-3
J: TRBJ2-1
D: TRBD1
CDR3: CASSWGQSSYNEQFF
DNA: TGTGCCAGCAGCTGGGGACAGAGCTCCTACAATGAGCAGTTCTTC

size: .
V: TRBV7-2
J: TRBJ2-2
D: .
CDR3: CASSYRFSGELFF
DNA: TGTGCCAGCAGCTACAGGTTCTCCGGGGAGCTGTTTTTT

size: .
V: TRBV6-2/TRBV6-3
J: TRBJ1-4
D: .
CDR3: CASSILQGTNEKLFF
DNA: TGTGCCAGCAGTATCCTACAGGGAACTAATGAAAAACTGTTTTTT

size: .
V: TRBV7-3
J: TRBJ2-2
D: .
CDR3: CASREVPGELFF
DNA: TGTGCCAGCAGGGAGGTGCCCGGGGAGCTGTTTTTT

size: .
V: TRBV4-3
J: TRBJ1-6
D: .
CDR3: CASSQEAGSSHSPLHF
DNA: TGCGCCAGCAGCCAAGAGGCAGGATCGTCCCATTCACCCCTCCACTTT

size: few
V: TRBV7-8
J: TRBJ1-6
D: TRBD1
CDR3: CASRQSGQSSPLHF
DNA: TGTGCCAGCAGGCAGTCGGGACAGTCTTCACCCCTCCACTTT

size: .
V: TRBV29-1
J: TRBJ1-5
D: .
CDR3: CSVTSGGGQPQHF
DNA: TGCAGCGTTACCTCGGGGGGAGGACAGCCCCAGCATTTT

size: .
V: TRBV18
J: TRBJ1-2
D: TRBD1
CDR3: CASSLQGARGYTF
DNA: TGTGCCAGCTCACTACAGGGGGCGCGGGGCTACACCTTC

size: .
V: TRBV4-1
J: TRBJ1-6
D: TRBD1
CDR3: CASSQFGAGGGNSPLHF
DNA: TGCGCCAGCAGCCAATTTGGGGCAGGGGGTGGGAATTCACCCCTCCACTTT

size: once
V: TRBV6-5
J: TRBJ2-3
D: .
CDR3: CASSYSAREGLDTQYF
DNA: TGTGCCAGCAGTTACTCGGCTAGAGAGGGTCTCGATACGCAGTATTTT

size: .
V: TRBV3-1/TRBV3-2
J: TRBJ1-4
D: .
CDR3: CASSQDGGGEKLFF
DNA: TGTGCCAGCAGCCAAGATGGGGGAGGTGAAAAACTGTTTTTT

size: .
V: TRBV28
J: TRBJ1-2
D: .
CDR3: CASSFLQTAWGYTF
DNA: TGTGCCAGCAGTTTTTTGCAGACAGCGTGGGGCTACACCTTC

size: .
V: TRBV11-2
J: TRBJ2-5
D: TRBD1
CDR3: CASSLTYRGRELETQYF
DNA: TGTGCCAGCAGCTTAACGTACAGGGGGCGAGAATTAGAGACCCAGTACTTC

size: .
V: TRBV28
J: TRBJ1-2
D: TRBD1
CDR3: CASTSRTGQGGPLGGYTF
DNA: TGTGCCAGCACCTCTCGGACGGGACAGGGGGGTCCCTTAGGTGGCTACACCTTC

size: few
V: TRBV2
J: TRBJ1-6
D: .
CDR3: CASSAYRDNSPLHF
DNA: TGTGCCAGCAGTGCATACAGAGATAATTCACCCCTCCACTTT

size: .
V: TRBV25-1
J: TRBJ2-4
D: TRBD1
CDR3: CASSGAGTVENIQYF
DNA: TGTGCCAGCAGTGGGGCCGGGACAGTGGAAAACATTCAGTACTTC

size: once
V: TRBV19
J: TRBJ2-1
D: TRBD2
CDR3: CASSTLTSGRALSDEQFF
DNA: TGTGCCAGTAGTACATTAACTAGCGGGAGGGCCCTATCCGATGAGCAGTTCTTC

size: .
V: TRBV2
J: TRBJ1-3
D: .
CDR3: CASSVKMTGSPGNTIYF
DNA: TGTGCCAGCAGTGTGAAGATGACAGGAAGCCCTGGAAACACCATATATTTT

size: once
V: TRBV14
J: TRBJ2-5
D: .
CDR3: CASSPRNLGSQETQYF
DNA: TGTGCCAGCAGCCCAAGAAACTTGGGCTCCCAAGAGACCCAGTACTTC

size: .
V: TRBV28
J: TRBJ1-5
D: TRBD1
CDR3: CASSSGQGAGQPQHF
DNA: TGTGCCAGCAGCTCCGGACAGGGGGCAGGTCAGCCCCAGCATTTT

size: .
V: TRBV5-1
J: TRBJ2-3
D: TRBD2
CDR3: CASSLARGLAGGDTQYF
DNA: TGCGCCAGCAGCTTGGCCAGGGGACTAGCGGGAGGAGATACGCAGTATTTT

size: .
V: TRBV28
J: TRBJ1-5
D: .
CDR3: CASSTNQPQHF
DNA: TGTGCCAGCAGCACTAATCAGCCCCAGCATTTT

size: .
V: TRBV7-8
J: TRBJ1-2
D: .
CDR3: CASSPRLIDRNYGYTF
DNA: TGTGCCAGCAGCCCCAGACTAATCGACAGGAACTATGGCTACACCTTC